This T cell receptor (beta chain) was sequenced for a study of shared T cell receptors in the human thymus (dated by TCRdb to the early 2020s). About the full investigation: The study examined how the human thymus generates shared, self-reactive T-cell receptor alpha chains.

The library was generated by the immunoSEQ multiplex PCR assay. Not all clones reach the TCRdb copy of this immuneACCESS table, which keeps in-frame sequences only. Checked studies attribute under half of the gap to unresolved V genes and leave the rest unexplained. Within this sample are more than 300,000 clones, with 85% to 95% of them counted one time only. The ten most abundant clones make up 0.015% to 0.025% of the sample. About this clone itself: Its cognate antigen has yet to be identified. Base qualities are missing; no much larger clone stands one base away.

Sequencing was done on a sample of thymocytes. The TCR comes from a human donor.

The nucleotide sequence reads as follows: TGCAGCGTTGGGAAGGGGACAGGAAATGGCTACACCTTC. Translated, this gives CSVGKGTGNGYTF. The receptor chain draws on TRBV29-1 and TRBJ1-2; 8 central bases correspond to TRBD1. Its CDR3 holds 13 amino acids, cysteine through phenylalanine. The DNA shown is the 39-base CDR3, in frame from base 1. V has 4 bases trimmed and J has 6 bases trimmed; junction bases matching no gene number 7. Taken from the germline V gene, the CDR1 and CDR2 loops are SQVTM and ANQGSEA. The variable domain in full, with residues beyond the CDR3 obtained from the reference TRBV29-1 and TRBJ1-2 genes, is SAVISQKPSRDICQRGTSLTIQCQVDSQVTMMFWYRQQPGQSLTLIATANQGSEATYESGFVIDKFPISRPNLTFSTLTVSNMSPEDSSIYLCSVGKGTGNGYTFGSGTRLTVV.